These 15 T cell receptor beta chains originate from one sample sequenced in a study of Graves' ophthalmopathy and Graves' hyperthyroidism. The study amplified TCR beta CDR3 regions using RNA transcripts. After a first-round RT-PCR with HTBI primers, a second-round multiplex PCR was run. TCRdb re-called the multiplex PCR reads with MiXCR, one entry per CDR3 protein. The sample shows some 410,000 distinct CDR3 sequences, under 25% of them seen only once. Sequenced input: peripheral blood. These receptors all stem from a woman aged 18-35 years with stable Graves' hyperthyroidism.

This clonotype was recorded at least ten times. The chain carries TRBV10-3 and TRBJ1-6; 7 nucleotides agree with TRBD1. CDR1 and CDR2 from the germline V gene are ENHRY and SYGVKD. V lost 6 bases, J lost 5 bases, and 4 bases stayed unmatched. The CDR3 has 14 amino acids. The CDR3 bases are TGTGCCATCAGGGGGGACAGAGATAATTCACCCCTCCACTTT. It encodes CAIRGDRDNSPLHF.

This clonotype was counted ten times or more. The V call is TRBV6-1, the J call TRBJ1-2; D not certain. The CDR3 is 13 residues long. With 2 bases removed from V and 6 bases from J, the gap between germline ends came to 10 bases. Germline CDR1 and CDR2: MNHNS and SASEGT. CDR3 DNA sequence: TGTGCCAGCAGTGAATTTGGATCGGATGGCTACACCTTC. Protein sequence: CASSEFGSDGYTF.

This clonotype was observed many times. This chain links TRBV24-1 with TRBJ1-1; no definite D call. V gave up 9 bases and J gave up 0 bases, with 13 bases separating them. In germline, CDR1 is KGHDR, CDR2 SFDVKD. The CDR3 consists of 14 residues. Here the CDR3 reads CATASAEVNTEAFF. The CDR3 DNA reads TGTGCCACCGCCAGCGCTGAGGTGAACACTGAAGCTTTCTTT.

This clonotype appeared many times. CDR3 residues: CASSPDSGPYEQYF. The CDR3 DNA sequence: TGTGCCAGCAGCCCCGACTCTGGACCCTACGAGCAGTACTTC. The chain links TRBV12-3 or TRBV12-4 to TRBJ2-7, with unresolved D. This CDR3 spans 14 amino acids. Trimming took off 6 bases at V and 2 bases at J, with 14 bases between the two ends.

In this sample, this clonotype turned up many times. J is TRBJ2-5 and V is TRBV27, with 10 bases that match TRBD1. Per germline, CDR1 MNHEY and CDR2 SMNVEV (reference sequence). Trimming cost V 5 bases and J 4 bases; bases outside gene matches: 7. The CDR3 runs to 15 residues. CDR3 coding DNA: TGTGCCAGCAGTACGCCGGGACAGGGGATAGAGACCCAGTACTTC. As protein: CASSTPGQGIETQYF.

This clonotype was detected a few times. The V gene is TRBV7-2, the J gene TRBJ1-5; a weak D match, TRBD1 (5 bases). The CDR3 runs 14 residues. Germline assignment: CDR1 SGHTA and CDR2 FQGNSA. Trimming shortened V by 1 base and J by 6 bases, and 10 bases separated the two germline ends. CDR3 DNA sequence: TGTGCCAGCAGCTTAGGGGGCCAGAGTCAGCCCCAGCATTTT. This encodes CASSLGGQSQPQHF.

This clonotype was found many times. This rearrangement joins TRBV5-5 to TRBJ2-7; no clear D. V was cut by 1 base and J by 4 bases, with 6 bases left in between. The germline gives CDR1 SGHKS, CDR2 YYEKEE (reference sequence). The CDR3 sequence is 12 residues long. This CDR3 reads CASSLTEYEQYF. The CDR3 DNA sequence: TGTGCCAGCAGCTTGACGGAGTACGAGCAGTACTTC.

This clonotype appeared many times. The V call is TRBV30, the J call TRBJ1-5; 9 bases fit TRBD1. Germline trimming cut 3 bases from V and 5 bases from J; bases unmatched to any gene: 5. Germline assignment: CDR1 GTSNPN and CDR2 SVGIG (reference sequence). CDR3 length equals 14 residues. CDR3 protein: CAWSHTGGHQPQHF. For the CDR3, the DNA is TGTGCCTGGAGCCATACAGGGGGCCATCAGCCCCAGCATTTT.

This clonotype was seen ten or more times. The CDR3 reads CASSPQTGVYGYTF. CDR3 DNA sequence: TGTGCCAGCAGCCCACAGACAGGGGTATATGGCTACACCTTC. The chain is built from TRBV7-9 and TRBJ1-2; 8 nucleotides align to TRBD1. CDR1 and CDR2 (germline): SEHNR, FQNEAQ (reference sequence). The CDR3 sequence is 14 residues long. Trimming at V came to 5 bases and at J to 5 bases, leaving 7 bases not matched to a gene.

This chain links TRBV20-1 with TRBJ1-5, with D maybe TRBD1 (6 bases). The CDR3 runs 17 residues. Germline V gene data show CDR1 as DFQATT and CDR2 as SNEGSKA (reference sequence). The V gene lost 0 bases and the J gene lost 1 base, with 16 bases spanning the gap. For the CDR3, the DNA is TGCAGTGCTAGAGATGGGGGCGGGATCTTGAGCAATCAGCCCCAGCATTTT. Translation: CSARDGGGILSNQPQHF.

As for this clonotype: Since the CDR3 does not end with the conserved phenylalanine or tryptophan, this likely comes from a read error. This chain connects TRBV5-4 to TRBJ1-5, with D uncertain. The CDR3 has 13 amino acids. Trimming took 0 bases from V and 7 from J, leaving 8 bases between them. CDR1 and CDR2 (germline): SGHNT, YYREEE (reference sequence). The CDR3 is CASSLGPGQPQHL. The CDR3 DNA reads as TGTGCCAGCAGCTTGGGACCAGGACAGCCCCAGCATTTG.

The table lists this clonotype with many counts. The chain links TRBV20-1 to TRBJ2-2; D remains ambiguous. The length of the CDR3 is 12 residues. CDR1 and CDR2 (germline): DFQATT, SNEGSKA (reference sequence). V shed 3 bases and J shed 5 bases, with 7 bases lying between them. The DNA for the CDR3 is TGCAGTGCTAGTAAGGGTACCGGGGAGCTGTTTTTT. Amino acid sequence: CSASKGTGELFF.

This clonotype was detected ten times or more. This rearrangement joins TRBV15 to TRBJ2-7; 7 nucleotides align to TRBD1. This CDR3 comprises 14 residues. Losses at the gene ends were 4 bases for V and 4 bases for J; bases not matched to a gene: 7. Germline lookup yields CDR1 LNHNV and CDR2 YYDKDF (reference sequence). CDR3 residues: CATSTYRGLYEQYF. CDR3 nucleotides: TGTGCCACCAGCACTTACAGGGGATTGTACGAGCAGTACTTC.

This chain links TRBV28 with TRBJ1-5; D gene unclear. Looked up from germline, CDR1 is MDHEN and CDR2 is SYDVKM. The CDR3 runs to 14 residues. Trimming took 1 base from V and 13 from J, leaving 17 bases between them. For the CDR3, the DNA is TGTGCCAGCAGTTTATCTGGGTCGCAGGCGGCGCAGCATTTT. Its translation is CASSLSGSQAAQHF.

This clonotype was detected many times. This chain's CDR3 is CATNAGASTGELFF. CDR3 nucleotide sequence: TGTGCCACCAATGCGGGAGCGAGCACCGGGGAGCTGTTTTTT. The rearrangement links TRBV24-1 to TRBJ2-2, with TRBD2 identical over 7 bases. V lost 8 bases to trimming and J lost 4 bases; unmatched junction nucleotides: 6. This CDR3 spans 14 amino acids. The germline gives CDR1 KGHDR, CDR2 SFDVKD.